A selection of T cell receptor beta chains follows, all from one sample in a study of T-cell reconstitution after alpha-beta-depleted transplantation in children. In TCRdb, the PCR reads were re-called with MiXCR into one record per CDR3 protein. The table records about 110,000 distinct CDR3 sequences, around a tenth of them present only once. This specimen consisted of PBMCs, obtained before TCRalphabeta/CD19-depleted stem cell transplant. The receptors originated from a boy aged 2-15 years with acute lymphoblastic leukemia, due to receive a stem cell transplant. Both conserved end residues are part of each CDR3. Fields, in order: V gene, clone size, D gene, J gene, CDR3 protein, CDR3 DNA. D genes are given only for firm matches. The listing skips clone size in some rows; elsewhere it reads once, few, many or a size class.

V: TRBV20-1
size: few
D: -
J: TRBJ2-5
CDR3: CSAAMGETQYF
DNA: TGCAGTGCTGCAATGGGGGAGACCCAGTACTTC

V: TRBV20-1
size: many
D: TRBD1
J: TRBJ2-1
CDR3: CSVGQGAYNEQFF
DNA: TGCAGTGTTGGACAGGGTGCCTACAATGAGCAGTTCTTC

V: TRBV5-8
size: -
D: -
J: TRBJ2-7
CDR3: CASSGGTLAYEQYF
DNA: TGTGCCAGCAGCGGCGGGACTCTTGCCTACGAGCAGTACTTC

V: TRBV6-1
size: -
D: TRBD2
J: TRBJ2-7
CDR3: CASREGGGRAYEQYF
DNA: TGTGCCAGCAGGGAGGGTGGCGGGAGGGCCTACGAGCAGTACTTC

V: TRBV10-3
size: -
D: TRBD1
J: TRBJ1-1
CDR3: CAIRTGFAEAFF
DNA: TGTGCCATCAGGACAGGGTTCGCTGAAGCTTTCTTT

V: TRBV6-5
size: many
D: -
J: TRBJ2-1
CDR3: CASRHQSSYNEQFF
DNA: TGTGCCAGCAGACACCAGAGCTCCTACAATGAGCAGTTCTTC

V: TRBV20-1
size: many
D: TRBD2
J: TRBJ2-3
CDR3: CSVLDAGGGADTQYF
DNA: TGCAGTGTCTTAGACGCGGGAGGAGGGGCAGATACGCAGTATTTT

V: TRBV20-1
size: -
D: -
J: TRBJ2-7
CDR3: CSASVGQSSYEQYF
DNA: TGCAGTGCCAGCGTGGGGCAGAGCTCCTACGAGCAGTACTTC

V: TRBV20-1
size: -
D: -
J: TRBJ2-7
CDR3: CSAPSRVPGSYEQYF
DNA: TGCAGTGCTCCCTCAAGGGTCCCTGGCTCCTACGAGCAGTACTTC

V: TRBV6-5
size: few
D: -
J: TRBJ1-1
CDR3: CASSYRISGGQMNTEAFF
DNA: TGTGCCAGCAGTTACCGAATAAGCGGAGGCCAAATGAACACTGAAGCTTTCTTT

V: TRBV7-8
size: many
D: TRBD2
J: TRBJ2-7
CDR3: CASSPGLAASYEQYF
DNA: TGTGCCAGCAGCCCCGGACTAGCGGCATCCTACGAGCAGTACTTC

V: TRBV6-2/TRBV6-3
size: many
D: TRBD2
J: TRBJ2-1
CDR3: CASSPTKIPAGDDNEQFF
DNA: TGTGCCAGCAGCCCCACCAAAATCCCAGCGGGAGATGACAATGAGCAGTTCTTC

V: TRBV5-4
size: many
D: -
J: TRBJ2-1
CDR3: CASSLGAGTYNEQFF
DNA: TGTGCCAGCAGCTTGGGAGCCGGGACATACAATGAGCAGTTCTTC

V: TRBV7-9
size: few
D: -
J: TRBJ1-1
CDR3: CASSISNTEAFF
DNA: TGTGCCAGCAGCATCTCGAACACTGAAGCTTTCTTT

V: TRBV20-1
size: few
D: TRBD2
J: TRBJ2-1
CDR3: CSAPGLAYNEQFF
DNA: TGCAGTGCTCCTGGACTAGCCTATAATGAGCAGTTCTTC

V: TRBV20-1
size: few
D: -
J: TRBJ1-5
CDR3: CSARPDRHQPQHF
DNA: TGCAGTGCTAGGCCTGACAGGCATCAGCCCCAGCATTTT

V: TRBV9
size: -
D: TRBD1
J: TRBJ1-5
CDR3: CASSVGQGNQPQHF
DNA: TGTGCCAGCAGCGTGGGACAGGGAAATCAGCCCCAGCATTTT

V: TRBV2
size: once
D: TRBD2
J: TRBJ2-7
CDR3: CASRLAGANYEQYF
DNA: TGTGCCAGCAGATTAGCGGGAGCTAACTACGAGCAGTACTTC

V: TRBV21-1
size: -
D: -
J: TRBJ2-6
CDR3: CASSRPGDRLNRGANVLTF
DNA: TGTGCCAGCAGCCGCCCGGGGGACAGACTAAATAGGGGGGCCAACGTCCTGACTTTC

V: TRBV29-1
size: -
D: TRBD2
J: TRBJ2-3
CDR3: CSGTKLAGAGDTQYF
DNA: TGCAGCGGGACCAAACTAGCGGGAGCTGGGGATACGCAGTATTTT

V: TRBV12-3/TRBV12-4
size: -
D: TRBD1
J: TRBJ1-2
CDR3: CASRNRTGGYGYTF
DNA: TGTGCCAGCAGAAATCGGACAGGGGGCTATGGCTACACCTTC

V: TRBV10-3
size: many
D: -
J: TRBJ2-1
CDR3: CAISESRRGSEQFF
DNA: TGTGCCATCAGTGAGTCCAGACGGGGGAGTGAGCAGTTCTTC

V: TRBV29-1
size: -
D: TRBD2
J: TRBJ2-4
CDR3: CSVEQRGSTKNIQYF
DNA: TGCAGCGTTGAACAGCGCGGGAGCACCAAAAACATTCAGTACTTC

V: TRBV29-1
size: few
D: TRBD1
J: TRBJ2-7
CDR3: CSVAGQGTYEQYF
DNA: TGCAGCGTGGCGGGACAGGGGACCTACGAGCAGTACTTC

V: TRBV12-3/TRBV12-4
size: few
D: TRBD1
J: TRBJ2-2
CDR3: CASSFRDRANTGELFF
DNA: TGTGCCAGCAGTTTTAGGGACAGGGCTAACACCGGGGAGCTGTTTTTT

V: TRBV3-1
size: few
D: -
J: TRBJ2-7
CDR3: CASSQGGRLISYEQYF
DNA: TGTGCCAGCAGCCAAGGAGGTCGGCTGATATCCTACGAGCAGTACTTC

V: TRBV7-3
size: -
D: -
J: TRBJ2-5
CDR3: CASSLMRNSQETQYF
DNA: TGTGCCAGCAGCTTAATGCGGAATAGCCAAGAGACCCAGTACTTC

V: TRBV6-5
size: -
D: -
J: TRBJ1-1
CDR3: CASSFVEGNTEAFF
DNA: TGTGCCAGCAGTTTCGTGGAGGGGAACACTGAAGCTTTCTTT

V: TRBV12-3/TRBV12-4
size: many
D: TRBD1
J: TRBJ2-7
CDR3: CASRRGQGTSYEQYF
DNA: TGTGCCAGCAGGCGGGGACAGGGGACCTCCTACGAGCAGTACTTC

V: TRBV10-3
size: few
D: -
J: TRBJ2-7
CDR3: CAISGVRGANSYEQYF
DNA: TGTGCCATCAGTGGGGTTCGGGGGGCCAACTCCTACGAGCAGTACTTC

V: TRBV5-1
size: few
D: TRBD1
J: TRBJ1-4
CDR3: CASSADRGPTNEKLFF
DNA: TGCGCCAGCAGCGCGGACAGGGGTCCAACTAATGAAAAACTGTTTTTT

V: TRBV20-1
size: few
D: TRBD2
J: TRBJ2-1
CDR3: CSARVQTPGLAGGRDEQFF
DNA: TGCAGTGCTAGAGTCCAGACCCCGGGACTAGCGGGAGGGCGCGATGAGCAGTTCTTC

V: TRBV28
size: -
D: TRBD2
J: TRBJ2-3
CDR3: CASSLMGPLAGDTQYF
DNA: TGTGCCAGCAGTTTAATGGGCCCCCTAGCGGGAGATACGCAGTATTTT

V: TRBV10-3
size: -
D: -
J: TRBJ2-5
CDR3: CAIGPAQETQYF
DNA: TGTGCCATCGGGCCAGCCCAAGAGACCCAGTACTTC

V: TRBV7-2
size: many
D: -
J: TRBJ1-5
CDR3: CASSPRGYSNQPQHF
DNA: TGTGCCAGCAGCCCTAGAGGGTATAGCAATCAGCCCCAGCATTTT

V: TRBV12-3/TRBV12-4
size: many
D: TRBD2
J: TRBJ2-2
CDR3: CASSAGLAAFSGELFF
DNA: TGTGCCAGCAGCGCGGGACTAGCGGCCTTTTCCGGGGAGCTGTTTTTT

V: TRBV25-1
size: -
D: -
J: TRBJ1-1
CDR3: CASTRSMNTEAFF
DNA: TGTGCCAGCACCAGATCTATGAACACTGAAGCTTTCTTT

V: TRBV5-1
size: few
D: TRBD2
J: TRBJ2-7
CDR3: CASSFDGRAYEQYF
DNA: TGCGCCAGCAGCTTTGACGGGAGGGCCTACGAGCAGTACTTC

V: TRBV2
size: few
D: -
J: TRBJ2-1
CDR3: CASSDVGDPFSNEQFF
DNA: TGTGCCAGCAGTGACGTGGGCGACCCCTTCTCCAATGAGCAGTTCTTC

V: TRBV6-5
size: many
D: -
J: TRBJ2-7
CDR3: CASSRTGLEQYF
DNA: TGTGCCAGCAGCCGAACAGGGCTCGAGCAGTACTTC

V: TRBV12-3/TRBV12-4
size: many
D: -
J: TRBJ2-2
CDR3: CASSSTNTGELFF
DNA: TGTGCCAGCAGTTCCACGAACACCGGGGAGCTGTTTTTT

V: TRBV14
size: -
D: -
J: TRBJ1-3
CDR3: CASSPQDSGNTIYF
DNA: TGTGCCAGCAGCCCACAGGACTCTGGAAACACCATATATTTT